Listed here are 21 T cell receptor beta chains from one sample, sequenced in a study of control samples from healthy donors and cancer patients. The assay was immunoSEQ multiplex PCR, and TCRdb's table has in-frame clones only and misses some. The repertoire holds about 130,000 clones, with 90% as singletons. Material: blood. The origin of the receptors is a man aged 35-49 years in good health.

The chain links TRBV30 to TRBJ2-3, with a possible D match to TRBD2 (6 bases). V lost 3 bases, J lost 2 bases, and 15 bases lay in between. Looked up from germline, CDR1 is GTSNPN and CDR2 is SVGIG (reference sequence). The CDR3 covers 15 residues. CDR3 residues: CAWRFSGTSTDTQYF. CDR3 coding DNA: TGTGCCTGGAGGTTTTCGGGGACTTCCACAGATACGCAGTATTTT.

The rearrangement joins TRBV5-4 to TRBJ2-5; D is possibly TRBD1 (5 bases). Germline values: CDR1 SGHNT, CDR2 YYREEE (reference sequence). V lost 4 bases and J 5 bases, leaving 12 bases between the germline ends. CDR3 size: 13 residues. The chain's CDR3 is CASSLRVAETQYF. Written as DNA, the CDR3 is TGTGCCAGCAGCCTCAGGGTGGCCGAGACCCAGTACTTC.

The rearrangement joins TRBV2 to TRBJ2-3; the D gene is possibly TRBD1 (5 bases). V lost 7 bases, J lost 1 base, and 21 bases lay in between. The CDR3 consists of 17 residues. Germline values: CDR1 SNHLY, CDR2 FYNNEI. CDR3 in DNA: TGTGCCAGCACCTCCGGCCTTTGGGGCCCTGGCACAGATACGCAGTATTTT. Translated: CASTSGLWGPGTDTQYF.

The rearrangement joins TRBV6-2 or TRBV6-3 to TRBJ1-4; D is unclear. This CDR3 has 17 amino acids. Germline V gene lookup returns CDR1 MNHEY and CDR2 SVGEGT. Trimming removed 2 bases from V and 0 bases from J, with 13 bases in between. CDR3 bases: TGTGCCAGCAGTTACGGGCAGATCACAACAACTAATGAAAAACTGTTTTTT. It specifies CASSYGQITTTNEKLFF.

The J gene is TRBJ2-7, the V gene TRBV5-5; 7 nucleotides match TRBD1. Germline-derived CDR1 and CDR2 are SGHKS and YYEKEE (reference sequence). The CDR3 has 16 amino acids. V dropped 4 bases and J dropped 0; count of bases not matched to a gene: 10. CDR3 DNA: TGTGCCAGCAGCGTCGGGACAGTCCTAAGCTCCTACGAGCAGTACTTC. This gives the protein CASSVGTVLSSYEQYF.

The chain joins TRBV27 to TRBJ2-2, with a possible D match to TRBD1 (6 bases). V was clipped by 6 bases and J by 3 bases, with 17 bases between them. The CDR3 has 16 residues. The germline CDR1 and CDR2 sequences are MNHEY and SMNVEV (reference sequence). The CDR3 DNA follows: TGTGCCAGCAGCATAAAAGGGGGTTTCGACACCGGGGAGCTGTTTTTT. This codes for CASSIKGGFDTGELFF.

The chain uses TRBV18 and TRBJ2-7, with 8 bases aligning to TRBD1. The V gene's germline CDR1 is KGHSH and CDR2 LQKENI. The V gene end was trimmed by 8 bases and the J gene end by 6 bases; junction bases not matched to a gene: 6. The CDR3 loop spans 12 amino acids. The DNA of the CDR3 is TGTGCCAGCACGACAGGGGAAGGCGAGCAGTACTTC. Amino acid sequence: CASTTGEGEQYF.

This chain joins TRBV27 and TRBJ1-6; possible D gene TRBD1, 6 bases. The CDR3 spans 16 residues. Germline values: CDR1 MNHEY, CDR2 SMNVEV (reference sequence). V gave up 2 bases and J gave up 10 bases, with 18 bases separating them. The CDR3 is CASSLGTGQGVSPLHF. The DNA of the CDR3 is TGTGCCAGCAGTTTAGGGACGGGACAAGGGGTGTCACCCCTCCACTTT.

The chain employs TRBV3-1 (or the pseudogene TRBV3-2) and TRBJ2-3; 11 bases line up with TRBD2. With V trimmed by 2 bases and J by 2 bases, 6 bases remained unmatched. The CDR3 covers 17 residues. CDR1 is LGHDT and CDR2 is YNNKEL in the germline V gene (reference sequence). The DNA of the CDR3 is TGTGCCAGCAGCCAAACCCCTAGCGGGGGGACCACAGATACGCAGTATTTT. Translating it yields CASSQTPSGGTTDTQYF.

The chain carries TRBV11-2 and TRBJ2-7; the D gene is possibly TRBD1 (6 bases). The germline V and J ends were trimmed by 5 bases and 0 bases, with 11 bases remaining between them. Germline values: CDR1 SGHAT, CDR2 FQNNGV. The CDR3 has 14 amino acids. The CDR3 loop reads CASSPDRSSYEQYF. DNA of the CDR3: TGTGCCAGCAGCCCGGACAGAAGCTCCTACGAGCAGTACTTC. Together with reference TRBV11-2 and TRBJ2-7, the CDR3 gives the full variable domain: EAGVAQSPRYKIIEKRQSVAFWCNPISGHATLYWYQQILGQGPKLLIQFQNNGVVDDSQLPKDRFSAERLKGVDSTLKIQPAKLEDSAVYLCASSPDRSSYEQYFGPGTRLTVT.

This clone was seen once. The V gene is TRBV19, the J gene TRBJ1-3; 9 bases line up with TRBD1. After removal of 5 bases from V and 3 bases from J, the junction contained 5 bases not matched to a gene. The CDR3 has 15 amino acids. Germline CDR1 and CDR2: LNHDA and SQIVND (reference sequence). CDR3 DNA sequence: TGTGCCAGTAGTTGGACAGGGGCGGTTGGAAACACCATATATTTT. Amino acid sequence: CASSWTGAVGNTIYF.

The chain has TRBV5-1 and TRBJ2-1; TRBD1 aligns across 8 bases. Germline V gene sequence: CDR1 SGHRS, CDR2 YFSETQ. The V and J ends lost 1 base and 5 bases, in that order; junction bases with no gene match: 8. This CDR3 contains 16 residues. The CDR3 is CASSLFQGAGNNEQFF. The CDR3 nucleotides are TGCGCCAGCAGCTTGTTCCAGGGGGCAGGAAACAATGAGCAGTTCTTC.

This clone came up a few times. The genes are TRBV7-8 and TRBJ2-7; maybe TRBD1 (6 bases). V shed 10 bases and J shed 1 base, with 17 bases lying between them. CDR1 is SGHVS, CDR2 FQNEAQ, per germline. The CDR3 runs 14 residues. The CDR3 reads CATGPRDTSYEQYF. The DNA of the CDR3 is TGTGCCACCGGGCCCAGGGACACTTCCTACGAGCAGTACTTC.

The CDR3: CASSDRATGELFF. DNA for the CDR3: TGTGCCAGCAGCGACAGGGCCACCGGGGAGCTGTTTTTT. The chain employs TRBV9 and TRBJ2-2; D is possibly TRBD1 (6 bases). The germline V gene encodes CDR1 SGDLS and CDR2 YYNGEE. V lost 3 bases and J 4 bases, leaving 7 bases between the germline ends. The CDR3 has 13 residues. Complete variable domain (other parts from reference TRBV9 and TRBJ2-2): DSGVTQTPKHLITATGQRVTLRCSPRSGDLSVYWYQQSLDQGLQFLIQYYNGEERAKGNILERFSAQQFPDLHSELNLSSLELGDSALYFCASSDRATGELFFGEGSRLTVL.

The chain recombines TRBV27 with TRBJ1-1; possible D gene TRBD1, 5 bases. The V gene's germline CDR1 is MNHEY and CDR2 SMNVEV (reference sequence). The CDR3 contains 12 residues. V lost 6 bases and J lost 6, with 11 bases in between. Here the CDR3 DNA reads TGTGCCAGCAGGAAGGGAGGGGCTGAAGCTTTCTTT. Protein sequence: CASRKGGAEAFF.

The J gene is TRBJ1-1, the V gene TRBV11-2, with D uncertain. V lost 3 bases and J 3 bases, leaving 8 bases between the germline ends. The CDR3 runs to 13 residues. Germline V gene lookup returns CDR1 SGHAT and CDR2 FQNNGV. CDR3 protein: CASSLFADTEAFF. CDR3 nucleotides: TGTGCCAGCAGCTTGTTTGCGGACACTGAAGCTTTCTTT.

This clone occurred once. CDR3: CASSFATESSYNEQFF. For the CDR3, the DNA is TGTGCCAGCAGTTTCGCGACGGAGAGCTCCTACAATGAGCAGTTCTTC. The V gene is TRBV28, the J gene TRBJ2-1; D unresolved. This CDR3 has 16 residues. The germline V and J ends were trimmed by 3 bases and 0 bases, with 12 bases remaining between them. Germline lookup yields CDR1 MDHEN and CDR2 SYDVKM.

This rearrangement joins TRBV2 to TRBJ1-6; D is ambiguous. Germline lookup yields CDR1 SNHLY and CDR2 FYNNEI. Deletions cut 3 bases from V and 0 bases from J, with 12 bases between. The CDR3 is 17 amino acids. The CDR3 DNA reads TGTGCCAGCAGTGATGAGCCCGCGAGCTCCTATAATTCACCCCTCCACTTT. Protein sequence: CASSDEPASSYNSPLHF.

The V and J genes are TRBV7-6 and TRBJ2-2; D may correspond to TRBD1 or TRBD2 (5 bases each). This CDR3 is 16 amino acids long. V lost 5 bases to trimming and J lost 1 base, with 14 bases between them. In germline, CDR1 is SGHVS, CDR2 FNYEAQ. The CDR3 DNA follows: TGTGCCAGCAGCGGATGGGGGAGCCAGAACACCGGGGAGCTGTTTTTT. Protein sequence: CASSGWGSQNTGELFF.

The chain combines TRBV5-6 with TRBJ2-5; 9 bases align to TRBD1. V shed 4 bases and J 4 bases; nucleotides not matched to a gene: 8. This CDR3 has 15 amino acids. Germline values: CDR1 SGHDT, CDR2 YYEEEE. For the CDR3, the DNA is TGTGCCAGCAGCACCGGGACAGGGACGGGAGAGACCCAGTACTTC. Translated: CASSTGTGTGETQYF.

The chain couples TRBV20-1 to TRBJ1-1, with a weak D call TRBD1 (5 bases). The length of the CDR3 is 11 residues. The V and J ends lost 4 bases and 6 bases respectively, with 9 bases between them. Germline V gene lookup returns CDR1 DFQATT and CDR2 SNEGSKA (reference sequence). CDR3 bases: TGCAGTGCTACGACAGTCCCTGAAGCTTTCTTT. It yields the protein CSATTVPEAFF.